The clone carrying this T cell receptor beta chain has a handful of counts. These data originate in a study of blood T cell repertoires in COVID-19. Turning to the study itself: Both acute and convalescent COVID-19 samples were obtained from the United States, Italy and Spain. Sources were T cells, B-cell-depleted T cells, or PBMCs; the material itself was cDNA or gDNA.

The germline gives CDR1 SGHRS, CDR2 YFSETQ. The CDR3 has 13 residues. V was cut by 5 bases and J by 1 base, with 10 bases left in between. Authors' processing steps: By means of reference gene primer amplification, nucleated cell counts were estimated. The assay was immunoSEQ multiplex PCR, and TCRdb's table has in-frame clones only and misses some. V and J calls and clone size are given by that table; D and trimming were obtained from the DNA. Of about 150,000 clones in the sample, around 84% were seen once. Sequencing used peripheral blood. The rearrangement joins TRBV5-1 to TRBJ2-7; D is ambiguous. The sequence was collected from a man between 65 and 79 years old with acute or convalescent COVID-19. The DNA of the CDR3 is TGCGCCAGCAGGTCAGACAATTCCTACGAGCAGTACTTC. Encoded protein: CASRSDNSYEQYF.